The 18 T cell receptor beta chains listed next were all sequenced from one sample in a study of tumor and adjacent non-tumor tissue in lung cancer (dated by TCRdb to the late 2010s). RNA was extracted from bulk unsorted tissue and checked for quality with a NanoDrop ND-1000 and an Agilent 2100. Library preparation employed multiplex PCR. TCRdb records Illumina HiSeq 2500 as the sequencer. Following protocols modified from ARM-PCR, the researchers constructed TCRbeta libraries through three rounds of nested PCR with primers (Table S4). TCRdb trimmed the raw reads at Q25, called clones with MiXCR and kept productive beta chains. Each CDR3 protein gets just one entry, which takes the most common genes and DNA from the rows behind it. Within this sample are more than 75,000 distinct CDR3 sequences, with roughly 80% of them counted one time only. Of the sample, 13% falls within the top ten clones. The specimen sequenced was lung tumor tissue. These receptors were collected from a woman aged 50 to 65 with non-small cell lung cancer.

The chain couples TRBV6-5 to TRBJ1-3; D unresolved. Germline V CDR1 and CDR2: MNHEY, SVGAGI. The CDR3 has 11 amino acids. V dropped 11 bases and J dropped 1 base, with 6 bases sitting between them. DNA of the CDR3: TGTGCCGCTTCGTCTGGAAACACCATATATTTT. It codes for CAASSGNTIYF.

Comment on this clonotype: This sequence may be a read error, since a much larger clone differs from it by one base. The J gene is TRBJ2-5, the V gene TRBV5-1; TRBD2 matches 11 bases. Germline-derived CDR1 and CDR2 are SGHRS and YFSETQ. The CDR3 runs 16 residues. CDR3 coding DNA: TGCGCCAGCAGCTTGGCGGGACTAGCGGCTAAAGAGACCCAGTGCTTC. It specifies CASSLAGLAAKETQCF.

The genes are TRBV28 and TRBJ2-7; no clear D. CDR1 and CDR2 from the germline V gene are MDHEN and SYDVKM. V was shortened by 6 bases and J by 13 bases, with 16 bases between the two germline ends. The CDR3 runs to 11 residues. CDR3 DNA: TGTGCCAGCAGCATATACTACGAGGACTACTTC. Its protein is CASSIYYEDYF. Using reference TRBV28 and TRBJ2-7 for the parts outside the CDR3, the full variable domain is DVKVTQSSRYLVKRTGEKVFLECVQDMDHENMFWYRQDPGLGLRLIYFSYDVKMKEKGDIPEGYSVSREKKERFSLILESASTNQTSMYLCASSIYYEDYFGPGTRLTVT.

With respect to this clonotype: The CDR3 does not end in the conserved phenylalanine or tryptophan, so this is likely a read error. The chain is built from TRBV11-1 and TRBJ2-7; TRBD1 agrees at 7 bases. Germline V gives CDR1 SGHAT, CDR2 FQDESV (reference sequence). This CDR3 contains 14 residues. The CDR3 DNA reads as TGTGCCAGCAGCCACTGGGACAGTTCCTACAAGCAGTACATC. It codes for CASSHWDSSYKQYI.

On this clonotype: A clone one base away is much larger, so this may be a read error. The rearrangement joins TRBV11-1 to TRBJ1-6; D is unclear. Germline V CDR1 and CDR2: SGHAT, FQDESV (reference sequence). The CDR3 is made up of 16 amino acids. CDR3 nucleotide sequence: TGTGCCAGCAGCTTAGAAGGCACGCCTGTCGATTCACCCTTCCACTTT. Protein sequence: CASSLEGTPVDSPFHF.

The chain joins TRBV6-1 to TRBJ2-2; 8 positions agree with TRBD1. This CDR3 contains 14 residues. After removal of 6 bases from V and 3 bases from J, the junction contained 3 bases not matched to a gene. Germline V gene data show CDR1 as MNHNS and CDR2 as SASEGT. CDR3 nucleotide sequence: TGTGCCAGCAGGCGGGACAGGTACACCGGGGAGCTGTTTTTT. Residues: CASRRDRYTGELFF.

The chain joins TRBV20-1 to TRBJ2-1; 8 positions agree with TRBD2. Germline CDR1 reads DFQATT; CDR2 reads SNEGSKA (reference sequence). The CDR3 consists of 15 residues. V trimming: 1 base; J trimming: 9 bases; junction bases outside the gene matches: 11. CDR3 in DNA: TGCAGTGCTAGAGCCACTAGCGGAAGACGCGGTGAGCAGTTCTTC. Protein: CSARATSGRRGEQFF.

This clonotype was counted ten times or more. A much larger clone differs by one base, so this may be a read error. The genes are TRBV12-3 or TRBV12-4 and TRBJ2-2; D call uncertain. The CDR3 extends over 11 amino acids. Trimming removed 7 bases at V and 3 bases at J, with 3 bases between. The CDR3 spells CASIDTGELFF. In DNA, the CDR3 is TGTGCCAGCATAGACACCGGGGAGCTGTTTTTT.

With respect to this clonotype: It is unclear where the CDR3 begins or ends on the DNA, so no DNA is shown, and the CDR3 is as TCRdb lists it. The V gene is TRBV6-1, the J gene TRBJ2-3; the D call of TRBD1 is as the table states it, not checked on the DNA. The CDR3 is made up of 17 amino acids, end residues included. CDR1 is MNHNS, CDR2 SASEGT, per germline. This CDR3 is CANSEGGFGTGTDTQFF.

Notes on this clonotype: The missing conserved phenylalanine or tryptophan at the end of this CDR3 makes a read error likely. The V call is TRBV30, the J call TRBJ2-5; possibly TRBD1 for D (5 bases). V was cut by 2 bases and J by 7 bases, with 11 bases left in between. Germline lookup yields CDR1 GTSNPN and CDR2 SVGIG (reference sequence). CDR3 length equals 12 residues. CDR3: CAWSRGWGTQYY. In DNA, the CDR3 is TGTGCCTGGAGTAGGGGATGGGGGACCCAGTACTAC.

A word on this clonotype: One junction end disagrees with the germline gene, perhaps due to a read error. The chain employs TRBV20-1 and TRBJ2-1; a weak D match, TRBD2 (6 bases). This CDR3 has 17 amino acids. CDR1 is DFQATT, CDR2 SNEGSKA, per germline (reference sequence). The CDR3 DNA is TGCAGTGCTAGAGACCCTACCTCTAGCGTGAATAATGGTGAGCACTTCTTC. This sequence encodes CSARDPTSSVNNGEHFF.

For this clonotype: The junction departs from germline at one end; a sequencing error may be responsible. The chain has TRBV11-2 and TRBJ2-2; D remains unclear. CDR3 length: 13 residues. The V gene's germline CDR1 is SGHAT and CDR2 FQNNGV. The CDR3 nucleotides read TGTGCCAGCAGCTTAGTTAGGTTCGGAGAGTTGATTTTT. Translated: CASSLVRFGELIF. Complete variable domain (other parts from reference TRBV11-2 and TRBJ2-2): EAGVAQSPRYKIIEKRQSVAFWCNPISGHATLYWYQQILGQGPKLLIQFQNNGVVDDSQLPKDRFSAERLKGVDSTLKIQPAKLEDSAVYLCASSLVRFGELIFGEGSRLTVL.

Concerning this clonotype itself: The junction and the germline gene differ at one end; a read error may be behind it. The chain is built from TRBV6-5 and TRBJ2-2, with D possibly matching TRBD1 (5 bases). In germline, CDR1 is MNHEY, CDR2 SVGAGI. This CDR3 is 13 amino acids long. The DNA of the CDR3 is TGTGCAAGCAGTATAGGGGACACCGGGGAGCTGTTTTTT. Translating it yields CASSIGDTGELFF.

In regard to this clonotype: Its ends do not fully match the called genes, so a read error is possible. The gene calls are TRBV4-2 and TRBJ2-5; TRBD2 is a possible D gene (5 bases). Germline V gene sequence: CDR1 LGHNA, CDR2 YNFKEQ. This CDR3 contains 15 residues. In nucleotides, the CDR3 is TGTGCCAGCAGCCAAGTTTACGGGATAGGAGAGACCCAGATCTTC. Translating gives CASSQVYGIGETQIF.

Points on this clonotype: This is likely a read error, given that the CDR3 carries no conserved phenylalanine or tryptophan at its end. The DNA is left out, because the CDR3 cannot be placed on it with certainty; the CDR3 is given as TCRdb lists it. This chain joins TRBV6-5 and TRBJ1-2; the table's D call TRBD1 went unverified against the DNA. Germline V CDR1 and CDR2: MNHEY, SVGAGI. Including both end residues, the CDR3 is 12 amino acids long. The CDR3 protein is CASSLWGQGYIL.

This clonotype was recorded a few times. At one of its ends the junction is not consistent with the germline gene, which may arise from a read error. The chain has TRBV6-2 or TRBV6-3 and TRBJ2-1; D gene unclear. The CDR3 loop spans 14 amino acids. Germline V gives CDR1 MNHEY, CDR2 SVGEGT. DNA of the CDR3: TGTGCTAGCAGTTACACCGAGAATTACAATGAGCAGTTCTTC. Translating it yields CASSYTENYNEQFF.

J is TRBJ2-1 and V is TRBV27; no clear D. Trimming took off 5 bases at V and 8 bases at J, with 10 bases between the two ends. Germline values: CDR1 MNHEY, CDR2 SMNVEV (reference sequence). The CDR3 has 12 residues. This CDR3 reads CASSHSRDEQFF. The DNA of the CDR3 is TGTGCCAGCAGTCATTCTCGGGATGAGCAGTTCTTC.

This chain uses TRBV4-2 with TRBJ2-2, with D perhaps matching TRBD1 (5 bases). V was clipped by 0 bases and J by 13 bases, with 12 bases between them. Germline V CDR1 and CDR2: LGHNA, YNFKEQ. There are 13 residues in the CDR3. CDR3 in amino acids: CASSQDGTRVLFF. DNA of the CDR3: TGTGCCAGCAGCCAAGATGGCACCAGGGTGCTGTTTTTT.